This T cell receptor (beta chain) comes out of a study of shared clonotypes between healthy human individuals. Clones were sequenced by immunoSEQ multiplex PCR, and TCRdb holds only the in-frame ones, with some missing. The repertoire holds 2 million to 2.5 million clones, approximately 93% seen once, with 0.39% in the top ten. This CDR3 spans 11 amino acids. V lost 7 bases and J lost 5, with 8 bases in between. CDR1 SNHLY and CDR2 FYNNEI come from the germline V gene. Sequenced input: naive CD4+ T cells from PBMCs. The subset was: CD45RA+ positively selected. The J gene is TRBJ2-5, the V gene TRBV2; D is ambiguous. This clonotype originated in a man between 18 and 29 years old in good health. Some clones in this sample may be carry-over from other donors' samples. The CDR3, as DNA: TGTGCCAGCATGGTCCCGGAGACCCAGTACTTC. Protein product: CASMVPETQYF.